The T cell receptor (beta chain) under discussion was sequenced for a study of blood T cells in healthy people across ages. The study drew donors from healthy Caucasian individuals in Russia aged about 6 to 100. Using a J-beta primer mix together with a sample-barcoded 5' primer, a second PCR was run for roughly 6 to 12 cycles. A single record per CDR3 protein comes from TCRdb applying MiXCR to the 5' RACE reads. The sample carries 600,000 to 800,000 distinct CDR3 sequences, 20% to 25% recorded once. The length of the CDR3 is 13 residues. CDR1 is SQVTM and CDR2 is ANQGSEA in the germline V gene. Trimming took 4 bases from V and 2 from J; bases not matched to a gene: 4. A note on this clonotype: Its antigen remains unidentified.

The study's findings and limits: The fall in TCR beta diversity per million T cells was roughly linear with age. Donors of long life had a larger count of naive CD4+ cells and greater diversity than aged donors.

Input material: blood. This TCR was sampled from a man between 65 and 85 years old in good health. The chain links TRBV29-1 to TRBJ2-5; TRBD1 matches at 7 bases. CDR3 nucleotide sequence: TGCAGCGTTGGTCGGGGACAGCAAGAGACCCAGTACTTC. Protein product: CSVGRGQQETQYF.